This TCR beta chain was observed in a study of blood T cell repertoires in COVID-19. Study overall: The United States, Italy and Spain supplied acute and convalescent COVID-19 samples.

The data were produced by immunoSEQ multiplex PCR, yet TCRdb's version contains in-frame clones alone and is incomplete. Of 80,000 to 90,000 clones in the sample, about 87% were seen once. This receptor was identified in a man aged 40-49 years with acute or convalescent COVID-19. The sequenced sample consisted of peripheral blood.

The CDR3 reads CASSVILTGAKNIQYF. The CDR3 region has the DNA TGTGCCAGCAGCGTTATACTGACGGGGGCCAAAAACATTCAGTACTTC. The chain has TRBV5-6 and TRBJ2-4; tentative D call: TRBD2 (5 bases). V was clipped by 4 bases and J by 1 base, with 15 bases between them. From germline, CDR1 is SGHDT and CDR2 YYEEEE. This CDR3 comprises 16 residues.